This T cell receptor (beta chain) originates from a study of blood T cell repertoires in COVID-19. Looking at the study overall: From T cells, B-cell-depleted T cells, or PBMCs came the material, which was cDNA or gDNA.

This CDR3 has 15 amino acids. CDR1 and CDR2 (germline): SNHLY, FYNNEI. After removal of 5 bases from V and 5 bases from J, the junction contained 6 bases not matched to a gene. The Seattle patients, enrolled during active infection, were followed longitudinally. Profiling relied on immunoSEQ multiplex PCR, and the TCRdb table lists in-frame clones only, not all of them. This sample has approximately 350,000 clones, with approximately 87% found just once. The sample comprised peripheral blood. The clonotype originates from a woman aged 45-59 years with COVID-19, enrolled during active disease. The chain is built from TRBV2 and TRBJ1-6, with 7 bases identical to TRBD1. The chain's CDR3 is CASSPTGKDNSPLHF. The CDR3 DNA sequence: TGTGCCAGCAGTCCGACAGGGAAAGATAATTCACCCCTCCACTTT.